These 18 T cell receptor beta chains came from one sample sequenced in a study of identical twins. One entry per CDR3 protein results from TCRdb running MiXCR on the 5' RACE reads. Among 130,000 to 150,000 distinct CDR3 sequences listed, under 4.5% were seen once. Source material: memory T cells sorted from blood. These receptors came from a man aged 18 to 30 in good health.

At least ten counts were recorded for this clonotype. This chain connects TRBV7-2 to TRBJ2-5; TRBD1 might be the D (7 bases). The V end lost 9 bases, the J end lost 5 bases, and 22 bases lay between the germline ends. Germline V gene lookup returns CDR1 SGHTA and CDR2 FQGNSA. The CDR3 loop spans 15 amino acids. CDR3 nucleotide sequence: TGTGCCAGTAATCAGGGGGGCCTGACTTTGGAGACCCAGTACTTC. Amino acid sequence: CASNQGGLTLETQYF.

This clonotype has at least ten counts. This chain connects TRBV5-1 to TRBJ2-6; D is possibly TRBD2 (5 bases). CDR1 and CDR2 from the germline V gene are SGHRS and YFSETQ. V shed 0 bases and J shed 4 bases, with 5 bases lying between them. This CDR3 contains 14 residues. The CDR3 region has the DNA TGCGCCAGCAGCTTGGGGAGGGGGGCCAACGTCCTGACTTTC. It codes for CASSLGRGANVLTF.

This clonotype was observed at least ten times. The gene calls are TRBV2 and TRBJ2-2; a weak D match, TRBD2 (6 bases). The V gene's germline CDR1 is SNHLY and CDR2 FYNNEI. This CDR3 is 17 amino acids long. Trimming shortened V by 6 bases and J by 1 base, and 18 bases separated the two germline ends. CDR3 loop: CASRGPSGGRNTGELFF. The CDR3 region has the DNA TGTGCCAGCAGGGGACCATCTGGAGGGAGGAACACCGGGGAGCTGTTTTTT.

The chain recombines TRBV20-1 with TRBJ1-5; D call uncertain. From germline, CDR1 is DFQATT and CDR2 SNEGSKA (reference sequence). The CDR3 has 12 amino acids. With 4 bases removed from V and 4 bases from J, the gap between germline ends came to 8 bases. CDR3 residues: CSAMLINQPQHF. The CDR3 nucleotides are TGCAGTGCTATGCTGATTAATCAGCCCCAGCATTTT.

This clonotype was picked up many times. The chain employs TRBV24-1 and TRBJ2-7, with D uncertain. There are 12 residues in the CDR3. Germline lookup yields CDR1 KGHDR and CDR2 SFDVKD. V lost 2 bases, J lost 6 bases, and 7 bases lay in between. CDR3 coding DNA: TGTGCCACCAGTGATTCACGCGGCGAGCAGTACGTC. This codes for CATSDSRGEQYV.

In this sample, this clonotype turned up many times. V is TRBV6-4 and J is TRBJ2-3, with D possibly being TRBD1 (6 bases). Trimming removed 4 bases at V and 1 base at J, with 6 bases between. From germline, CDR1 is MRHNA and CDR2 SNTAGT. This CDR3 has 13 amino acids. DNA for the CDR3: TGTGCCAGCAGTGCAGGGGGCACAGATACGCAGTATTTT. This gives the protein CASSAGGTDTQYF.

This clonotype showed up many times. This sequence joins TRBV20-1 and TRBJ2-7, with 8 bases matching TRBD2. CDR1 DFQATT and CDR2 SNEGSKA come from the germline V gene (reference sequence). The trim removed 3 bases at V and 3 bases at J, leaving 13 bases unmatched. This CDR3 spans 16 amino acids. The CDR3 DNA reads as TGCAGTGCTAGCAGTTCGGCCAGCGGGGGATTCTACGAGCAGTACTTC. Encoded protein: CSASSSASGGFYEQYF.

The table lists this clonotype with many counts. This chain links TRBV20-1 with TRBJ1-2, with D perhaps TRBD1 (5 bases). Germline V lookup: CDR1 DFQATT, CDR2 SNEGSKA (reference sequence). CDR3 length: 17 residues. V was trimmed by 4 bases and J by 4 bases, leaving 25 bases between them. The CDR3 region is CSATPTPGRKDSYGYTF. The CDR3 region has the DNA TGCAGTGCTACCCCAACCCCGGGACGGAAAGACTCCTATGGCTACACCTTC.

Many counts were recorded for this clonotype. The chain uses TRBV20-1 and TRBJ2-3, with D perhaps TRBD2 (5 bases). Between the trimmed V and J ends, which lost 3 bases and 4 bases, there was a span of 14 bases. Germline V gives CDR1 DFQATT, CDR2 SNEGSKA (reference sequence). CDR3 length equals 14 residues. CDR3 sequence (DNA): TGCAGTGCTAGTGGAGCGGCAAGGGCAGATACGCAGTATTTT. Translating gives CSASGAARADTQYF.

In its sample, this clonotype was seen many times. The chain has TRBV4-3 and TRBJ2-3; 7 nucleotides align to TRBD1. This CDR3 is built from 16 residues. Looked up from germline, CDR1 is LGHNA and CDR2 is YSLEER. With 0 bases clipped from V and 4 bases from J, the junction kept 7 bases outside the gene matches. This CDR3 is CASSQDLGGRPDTQYF. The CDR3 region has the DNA TGCGCCAGCAGCCAAGATCTAGGGGGCCGGCCAGATACGCAGTATTTT.

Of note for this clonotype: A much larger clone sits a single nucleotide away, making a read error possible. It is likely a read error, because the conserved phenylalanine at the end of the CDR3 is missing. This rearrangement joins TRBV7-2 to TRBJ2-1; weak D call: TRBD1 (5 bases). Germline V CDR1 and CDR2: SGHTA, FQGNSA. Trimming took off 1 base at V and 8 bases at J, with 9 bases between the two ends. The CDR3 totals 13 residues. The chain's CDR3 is CASSLVSRDEQFS. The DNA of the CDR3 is TGTGCCAGCAGCTTAGTTTCCAGGGATGAGCAGTTCTCC.

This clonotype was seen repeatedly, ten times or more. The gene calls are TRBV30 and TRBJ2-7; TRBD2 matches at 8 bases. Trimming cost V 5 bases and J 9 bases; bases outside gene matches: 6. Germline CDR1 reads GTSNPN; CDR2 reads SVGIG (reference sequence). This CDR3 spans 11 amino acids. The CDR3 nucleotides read TGTGCCTGGGACGGGGGGGGTCGGCAGTACGTC. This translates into CAWDGGGRQYV.

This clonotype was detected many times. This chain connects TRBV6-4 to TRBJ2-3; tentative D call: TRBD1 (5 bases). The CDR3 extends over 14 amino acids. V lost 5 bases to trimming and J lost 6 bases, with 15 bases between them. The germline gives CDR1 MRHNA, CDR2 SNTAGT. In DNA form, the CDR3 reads TGTGCCAGCAGTCCCTTTTTAGGGGTGGATACGCAGTATTTT. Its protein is CASSPFLGVDTQYF.

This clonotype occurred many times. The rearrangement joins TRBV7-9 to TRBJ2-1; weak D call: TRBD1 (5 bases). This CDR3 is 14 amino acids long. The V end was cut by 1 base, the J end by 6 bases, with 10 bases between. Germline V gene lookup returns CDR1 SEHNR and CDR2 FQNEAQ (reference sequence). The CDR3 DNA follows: TGTGCCAGCAGCTTAGGTCAGGGTCTCAATGAGCAGTTCTTC. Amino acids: CASSLGQGLNEQFF.

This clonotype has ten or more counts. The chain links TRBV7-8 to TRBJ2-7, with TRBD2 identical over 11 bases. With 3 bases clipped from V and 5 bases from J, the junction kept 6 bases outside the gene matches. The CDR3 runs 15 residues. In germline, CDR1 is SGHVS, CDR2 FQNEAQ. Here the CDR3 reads CASSFLAGGAHEQYV. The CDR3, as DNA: TGTGCCAGCAGCTTCTTAGCGGGAGGGGCCCACGAGCAGTACGTC.

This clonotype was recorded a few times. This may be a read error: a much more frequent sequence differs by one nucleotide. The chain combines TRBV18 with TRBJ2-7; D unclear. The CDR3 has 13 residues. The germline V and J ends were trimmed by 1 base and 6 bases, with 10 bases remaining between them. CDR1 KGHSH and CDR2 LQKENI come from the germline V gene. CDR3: CASSPQFRAEQYF. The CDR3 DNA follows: TGTGCCAGCTCACCACAATTCCGGGCCGAGCAGTACTTC. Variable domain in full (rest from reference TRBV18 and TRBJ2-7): NAGVMQNPRHLVRRRGQEARLRCSPMKGHSHVYWYRQLPEEGLKFMVYLQKENIIDESGMPKERFSAEFPKEGPSILRIQQVVRGDSAAYFCASSPQFRAEQYFGPGTRLTVT.

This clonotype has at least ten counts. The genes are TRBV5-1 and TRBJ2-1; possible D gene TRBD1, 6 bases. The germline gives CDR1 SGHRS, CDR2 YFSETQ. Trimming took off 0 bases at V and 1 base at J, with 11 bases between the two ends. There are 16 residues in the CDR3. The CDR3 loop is CASSLAGQGSYNEQFF. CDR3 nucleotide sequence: TGCGCCAGCAGCTTGGCGGGCCAGGGGTCCTACAATGAGCAGTTCTTC.

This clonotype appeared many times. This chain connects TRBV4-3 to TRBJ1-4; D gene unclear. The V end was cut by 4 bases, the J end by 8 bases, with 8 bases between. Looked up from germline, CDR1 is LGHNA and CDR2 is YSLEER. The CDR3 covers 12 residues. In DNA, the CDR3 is TGCGCCAGCAGCCCCAACCGGGAAAAACTGTTTTTT. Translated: CASSPNREKLFF.